A selection of T cell receptor beta chains follows, all from one sample in a study of Graves' ophthalmopathy and Graves' hyperthyroidism. TCRdb called the multiplex PCR reads again in MiXCR, with one record for every CDR3 protein. The data show about 1.1 million distinct CDR3 sequences, about 35% seen once. Specimen: peripheral blood or thyroid tissue (not recorded which). These receptor sequences come from an adult man with Graves' hyperthyroidism. Each CDR3 is given without its conserved first and last residue. Clone size is not always given. Where it is, it says once, few, many or a class for expanded clones.

cdr3_aa v_call clone_size
SARKTGSRTEAF TRBV20-1 -
ASSFGEGIEAF TRBV7-9 few
ASGLGGGREQY TRBV6-5 -
ASSLASGTSGGTYTGELF TRBV7-6 many
ASSPTGGWDSPLH TRBV27 -
SVEPTGGSYSYEQY TRBV29-1 -
ASSLFGQRSTEAF TRBV12-3/TRBV12-4 few
ASSTGQGGGGYT TRBV7-2 -
ASSEAEVQETQY TRBV6-6 -
ASSQGYGGELF TRBV4-2 -
SAWASSGQPQH TRBV20-1 many
ASSISLAGVKDTDTQY TRBV25-1 -
SAFLLEVNTEAF TRBV20-1 -
SVAAVGGIPYEQY TRBV29-1 many
ASRVDRGTEAF TRBV10-3 -
ASSRSSGGFSGELF TRBV19 few
ASRRGDVETQY TRBV12-3/TRBV12-4 many
ASSDSPDGQPQH TRBV10-1 -
ASSRAGDNYGYT TRBV9 -
AWSAGSGQY TRBV30 few
ATERDRDVYGYT TRBV15 -
ASSEVGTGVTEAF TRBV7-3 -
ASSPLQSRTEAF TRBV9 -